One sample yielded the 8 T cell receptor beta chains listed below, sequenced in a study of blood T cell repertoires in COVID-19. Assay: immunoSEQ multiplex PCR; the TCRdb copy retains only in-frame clones and omits some. The table shows around 210,000 clones, with roughly nine tenths occurring only once. Sequencing was performed on peripheral blood. The receptors were gathered from a woman between 70 and 85 years old with acute or convalescent COVID-19.

V usage is TRBV11-2 and J usage is TRBJ2-1, with TRBD2 matching over 9 bases. Germline V gene lookup returns CDR1 SGHAT and CDR2 FQNNGV. This CDR3 is built from 17 residues. Trimming cost V 1 base and J 6 bases; bases outside gene matches: 10. The CDR3 here is CASSLAHLAGSRNEQFF. The CDR3 bases are TGTGCCAGCAGCTTAGCCCATCTAGCGGGGTCTCGCAATGAGCAGTTCTTC. The full variable domain, with the rest looked up from reference TRBV11-2 and TRBJ2-1, is EAGVAQSPRYKIIEKRQSVAFWCNPISGHATLYWYQQILGQGPKLLIQFQNNGVVDDSQLPKDRFSAERLKGVDSTLKIQPAKLEDSAVYLCASSLAHLAGSRNEQFFGPGTRLTVL.

The chain links TRBV6-2 or TRBV6-3 to TRBJ2-1, with D tentatively TRBD2 (6 bases). CDR1 and CDR2 from the germline V gene are MNHEY and SVGEGT. This CDR3 is built from 18 residues. The germline V and J ends were trimmed by 2 bases and 0 bases, with 17 bases remaining between them. This CDR3 is CASSYLLTRSSSYNEQFF. The CDR3 nucleotides are TGTGCCAGCAGTTACCTACTGACTAGATCGAGCTCCTACAATGAGCAGTTCTTC.

This rearrangement joins TRBV25-1 to TRBJ1-2; D is perhaps TRBD1 (6 bases). The germline CDR1 and CDR2 sequences are MGHDK and SYGVNS. Between the trimmed V and J ends, which lost 6 bases and 3 bases, there was a span of 17 bases. The CDR3 consists of 15 residues. The CDR3 DNA reads TGTGCCAGCAGCCCTACAGGGAGATCCTACTATGGCTACACCTTC. Translating gives CASSPTGRSYYGYTF.

The chain recombines TRBV5-6 with TRBJ1-1, with D tentatively TRBD1 (6 bases). CDR1 and CDR2 (germline): SGHDT, YYEEEE. The CDR3 consists of 17 residues. Trimming took off 1 base at V and 2 bases at J, with 18 bases between the two ends. CDR3 coding DNA: TGTGCCAGCAGCTTGATCTTGGACAGAACAATCAACACTGAAGCTTTCTTT. Encoded protein: CASSLILDRTINTEAFF.

V is TRBV6-6 and J is TRBJ1-1; D unclear. V was trimmed by 0 bases and J by 5 bases, leaving 4 bases between them. CDR1 is MNHNY, CDR2 SVGAGI, per germline (reference sequence). This CDR3 is 12 amino acids long. In DNA, the CDR3 is TGTGCCAGCAGTTACTCGCGTACTGAAGCTTTCTTT. It encodes CASSYSRTEAFF.

This sequence joins TRBV6-6 and TRBJ2-7; no firm D call. The CDR3 sequence is 12 residues long. V lost 2 bases and J 3 bases, leaving 5 bases between the germline ends. In germline, CDR1 is MNHNY, CDR2 SVGAGI (reference sequence). CDR3 DNA sequence: TGTGCCAGCAGTTACGAGAACTACGAGCAGTACTTC. Translating it yields CASSYENYEQYF.

This clone was observed a single time. The chain recombines TRBV5-8 with TRBJ2-1, with a tentative D call TRBD1 (6 bases). This CDR3 spans 16 amino acids. The germline gives CDR1 SGHTS, CDR2 YDEGEE. V was trimmed by 3 bases and J by 0 bases, leaving 13 bases between them. The CDR3 DNA reads TGTGCCAGCAGCTCAGGACAGACTATCTCCTACAATGAGCAGTTCTTC. As protein: CASSSGQTISYNEQFF.

The V and J genes are TRBV28 and TRBJ2-2; TRBD2 matches 11 bases. The CDR3 sequence is 17 residues long. Germline V lookup: CDR1 MDHEN, CDR2 SYDVKM. The V gene end was trimmed by 7 bases and the J gene end by 5 bases; junction bases not matched to a gene: 12. In nucleotides, the CDR3 is TGTGCCAGCAACCCGCCCGGGACTAGCGGTGGGACCGGGGAGCTGTTTTTT. Residues: CASNPPGTSGGTGELFF.